This TCR beta chain was retrieved from a study of graft-versus-host responses after intestinal transplantation. V lost 1 base to trimming and J lost 1 base, with 8 bases between them. CDR3 length: 14 residues. In germline, CDR1 is SGHDT, CDR2 YYEEEE. The repertoire was sequenced with immunoSEQ multiplex PCR; TCRdb's copy has only in-frame clones and lacks some. The data hold some 4,000 clones, with approximately 30% observed a single time. The material was alloreactive CD4+ T cells from a mixed lymphocyte reaction culture, obtained before transplantation. Subset here: CFSE-low proliferating T cells sorted from roughly six-day pre-transplant mixed lymphocyte reaction (GvH or HvG direction). This receptor was identified in a human patient who was an organ donor for intestinal transplantation. The chain couples TRBV5-6 to TRBJ1-2; no clear D. The chain's CDR3 is CASSLFGLNYGYTF. CDR3 in DNA: TGTGCCAGCAGCTTGTTCGGCCTTAACTATGGCTACACCTTC.